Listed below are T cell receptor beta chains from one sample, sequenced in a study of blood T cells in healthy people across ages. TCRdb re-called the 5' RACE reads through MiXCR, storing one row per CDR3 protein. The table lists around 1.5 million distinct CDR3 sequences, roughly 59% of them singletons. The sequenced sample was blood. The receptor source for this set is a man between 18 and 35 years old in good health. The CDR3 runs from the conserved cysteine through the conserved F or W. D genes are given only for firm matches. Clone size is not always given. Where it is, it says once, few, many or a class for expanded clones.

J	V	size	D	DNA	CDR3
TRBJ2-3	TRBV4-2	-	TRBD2	TGTGCCAGCAGCCAACTAGCGGAGACAGATACGCAGTATTTT	CASSQLAETDTQYF
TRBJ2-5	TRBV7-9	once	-	TGTGCCAGCAGCCCCGACCAGGAAGAGACCCAGTACTTC	CASSPDQEETQYF
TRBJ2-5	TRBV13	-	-	TGTGCCAGCAGCTTCCAGAGTCAAGAGACCCAGTACTTC	CASSFQSQETQYF
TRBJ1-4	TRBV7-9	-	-	TGTGCCAGCAGCTTAAGCAGGGCGGCAACTAATGAAAAACTGTTTTTT	CASSLSRAATNEKLFF
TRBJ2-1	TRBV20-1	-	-	TGCAGTGCCACATTAACAGTGAAAACCTACAATGAGCAGTTCTTC	CSATLTVKTYNEQFF
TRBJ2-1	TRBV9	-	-	TGTGCCAGCAGCGTAACTACCGGACCAGAGCGCAATGAGCAGTTCTTC	CASSVTTGPERNEQFF
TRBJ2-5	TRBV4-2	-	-	TGTGCCAGCAGCCAACCGGGATTAAAAGAGACCCAGTACTTC	CASSQPGLKETQYF
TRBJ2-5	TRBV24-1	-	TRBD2	TGTGCCACCAGTGATCCTGTGACTAGCGGGGTCCCAAATGGGGGACAAGAGACCCAGTACTTC	CATSDPVTSGVPNGGQETQYF
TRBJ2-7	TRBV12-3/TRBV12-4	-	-	TGTGCCAGCAGTTTAAGGAGACAGTACTACGAGCAGTACTTC	CASSLRRQYYEQYF
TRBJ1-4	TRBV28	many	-	TGTGCCAGCAGGGAGCTTGTAATGACGACTAATGAAAAACTGTTTTTT	CASRELVMTTNEKLFF
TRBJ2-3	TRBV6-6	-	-	TGTGCCAGCAGTACCTCTCACGGGGGCTCGGGAGATACGCAGTATTTT	CASSTSHGGSGDTQYF
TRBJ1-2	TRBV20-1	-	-	TGCAGTGCTAGAGATTTATGGCGGACCTATGGCTACACCTTC	CSARDLWRTYGYTF
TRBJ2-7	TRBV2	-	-	TGTGCCAGCAGACACAGGAGCCCCTACGAGCAGTACTTC	CASRHRSPYEQYF
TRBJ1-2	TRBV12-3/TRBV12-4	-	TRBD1	TGTGCCAGCAGTTTTGGGCAGGGGGGAAACTATGGCTACACCTTC	CASSFGQGGNYGYTF
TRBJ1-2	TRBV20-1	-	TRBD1	TGCAGTGGACTTCCAGGGGGAAATGATTATGGCTACACCTTC	CSGLPGGNDYGYTF
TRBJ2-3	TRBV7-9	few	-	TGTGCCAGCAGCTTTGCTGAGCCCCCAGATACGCAGTATTTT	CASSFAEPPDTQYF
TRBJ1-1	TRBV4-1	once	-	TGCGCCAGCAGAACCCGGCCGTTGAACACTGAAGCTTTCTTT	CASRTRPLNTEAFF
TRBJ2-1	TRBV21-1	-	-	TGTGCCAGCTGTTCGGACAGGGTAAACAGTGAGCAGTTCTTC	CASCSDRVNSEQFF
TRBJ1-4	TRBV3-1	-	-	TGTGCCAGCAGCCAAACTCCCCGGGATGAAAAACTGTTTTTT	CASSQTPRDEKLFF
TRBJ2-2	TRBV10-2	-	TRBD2	TGCGCCACCGGACTAGCGGGAGACTACACCGGGGAGCTGTTTTTT	CATGLAGDYTGELFF
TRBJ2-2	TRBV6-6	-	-	TGTGCCGGCAGTTACACAACAGCCGCCGGGGAGCTGTTTTTT	CAGSYTTAAGELFF
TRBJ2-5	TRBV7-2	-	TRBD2	TGTGCCAGCAGCCTCAGTATACTAGCGGGAGAGACCCAGTACTTC	CASSLSILAGETQYF